These 14 T cell receptor beta chains were sequenced from one sample in a study of beta chain features in type 1 diabetes. Expressed TCRB transcripts got sequenced, as all isolated RNA was reverse transcribed. TCRdb keeps only in-frame clones here, not all; method: immunoSEQ multiplex PCR. Altogether over 700,000 clones are present, roughly 17% being singletons, with the ten largest covering around 0.02%. The sequenced sample was naive CD4+ T cells from blood. The source of these receptors is a woman aged 18-29 years in good health.

This clone came up a few times. Relative to the germline gene, one junction end is altered; a read error may explain this. CDR3 loop: CASSSPTSGETQYF. The CDR3 DNA sequence: TGTGCCAGCTCATCACCGACTAGTGGAGAGACCCAGTACTTC. The V and J genes are TRBV18 and TRBJ2-5; D might be TRBD2 (6 bases). CDR1 and CDR2 from the germline V gene are KGHSH and LQKENI. This CDR3 has 14 residues.

This clone was observed a handful of times. The chain couples TRBV20-1 to TRBJ2-5, with D tentatively TRBD2 (5 bases). Between the trimmed V and J ends, which lost 3 bases and 10 bases, there was a span of 12 bases. Looked up from germline, CDR1 is DFQATT and CDR2 is SNEGSKA (reference sequence). The CDR3 covers 11 residues. Here the CDR3 DNA reads TGCAGTGCTAGTCCCCTGGAGGACCAGTACTTC. Protein product: CSASPLEDQYF.

In its sample, this clone was seen a few times. V and J are TRBV20-1 and TRBJ2-5; D unclear. V lost 3 bases, J lost 7 bases, and 6 bases lay in between. CDR1 DFQATT and CDR2 SNEGSKA come from the germline V gene (reference sequence). The CDR3 consists of 10 residues. The CDR3 loop is CSASIPTQYF. The CDR3 DNA sequence: TGCAGTGCTAGTATCCCGACCCAGTACTTC.

The V call is TRBV6-5, the J call TRBJ2-3; tentatively, D is TRBD1 (5 bases). The germline V gene has CDR1 MNHEY and CDR2 SVGAGI. The CDR3 totals 15 residues. Trimming pared 2 bases from V and 3 bases from J, leaving 12 bases between. CDR3 region: CASSYAGLGTDTQYF. The CDR3 DNA sequence: TGTGCCAGCAGTTACGCAGGGTTAGGTACAGATACGCAGTATTTT.

The V and J genes are TRBV15 and TRBJ1-1; perhaps TRBD1 as D (5 bases). This CDR3 region has 13 residues. V was shortened by 2 bases and J by 5 bases, with 9 bases between the two germline ends. Per germline, CDR1 LNHNV and CDR2 YYDKDF (reference sequence). This chain's CDR3 is CATSRSTGTEAFF. CDR3 nucleotide sequence: TGTGCCACCAGCAGAAGCACAGGAACTGAAGCTTTCTTT.

The gene calls are TRBV11-1 and TRBJ2-3; D gene unclear. The V end lost 4 bases, the J end lost 6 bases, and 8 bases lay between the germline ends. The germline gives CDR1 SGHAT, CDR2 FQDESV (reference sequence). The CDR3 is 12 amino acids. The CDR3 coding sequence is TGTGCCAGCAGCTACCTTGGGGATACGCAGTATTTT. Its protein product is CASSYLGDTQYF.

This clone was picked up a small number of times. This sample also contains other DNA sequences that code for the same CDR3. This chain links TRBV18 with TRBJ1-1; a weak D match, TRBD1 (6 bases). Trimming took 2 bases from V and 1 from J, leaving 8 bases between them. Germline V gene sequence: CDR1 KGHSH, CDR2 LQKENI. The CDR3 totals 14 residues. The CDR3 DNA sequence: TGTGCCAGCTCACCATACAGGGCGAACACTGAAGCTTTCTTT. Protein sequence: CASSPYRANTEAFF. Drawing the rest from reference TRBV18 and TRBJ1-1, the complete variable domain is NAGVMQNPRHLVRRRGQEARLRCSPMKGHSHVYWYRQLPEEGLKFMVYLQKENIIDESGMPKERFSAEFPKEGPSILRIQQVVRGDSAAYFCASSPYRANTEAFFGQGTRLTVV.

The V and J genes are TRBV2 and TRBJ2-5; 10 nucleotides align to TRBD2. With V trimmed by 4 bases and J by 5 bases, 10 bases remained unmatched. The CDR3 covers 16 residues. From germline, CDR1 is SNHLY and CDR2 FYNNEI. The CDR3 DNA reads TGTGCCAGCAGTGGGCCGAGCGGGAGGGCGATGGAGACCCAGTACTTC. Translating it yields CASSGPSGRAMETQYF.

Comment on this clone: The same CDR3 arises from other DNA sequences in this sample as well. This sequence joins TRBV18 and TRBJ2-5, with 9 bases aligning to TRBD2. V lost 3 bases, J lost 0 bases, and 2 bases stayed unmatched. The germline V gene has CDR1 KGHSH and CDR2 LQKENI. The CDR3 loop spans 15 amino acids. DNA for the CDR3: TGTGCCAGCTCACCTAGCGGGAGAAACCAAGAGACCCAGTACTTC. Protein product: CASSPSGRNQETQYF.

This clone was seen only a few times. The rearrangement uses TRBV4-3 and TRBJ2-5; D is unresolved. Trimming stripped 1 base from V and 7 bases from J, with 10 bases between. The CDR3 has 13 amino acids. Germline V gene data show CDR1 as LGHNA and CDR2 as YSLEER. The CDR3 region has the DNA TGCGCCAGCAGCCAAGCCAATGGCGGGACCCAGTACTTC. Translating it yields CASSQANGGTQYF.

The V gene is TRBV5-1, the J gene TRBJ2-5; TRBD1 aligns across 8 bases. The CDR3 sequence is 16 residues long. The germline gives CDR1 SGHRS, CDR2 YFSETQ. The V gene end was trimmed by 9 bases and the J gene end by 3 bases; junction bases not matched to a gene: 16. CDR3 DNA sequence: TGCGCCACCAAACCTCGACAGGGGCCGCCAGAAGAGACCCAGTACTTC. Amino acid sequence: CATKPRQGPPEETQYF.

This clone has just a few counts. The chain links TRBV11-2 to TRBJ2-3, with D possibly TRBD2 on 5 matching bases. The CDR3 spans 17 residues. In germline, CDR1 is SGHAT, CDR2 FQNNGV. The ends were cut back, 1 base at V and 3 bases at J, with 17 bases in the middle. CDR3 nucleotide sequence: TGTGCCAGCAGCTTAGGCGACCTAGCTGTCGGGACAGATACGCAGTATTTT. Translating it yields CASSLGDLAVGTDTQYF.

A remark on this clone: Other nucleotide sequences from this sample produce the same CDR3. This chain links TRBV28 with TRBJ2-3, with D uncertain. The CDR3 consists of 14 residues. Trimming took off 1 base at V and 4 bases at J, with 9 bases between the two ends. The V gene's germline CDR1 is MDHEN and CDR2 SYDVKM. The CDR3 DNA sequence: TGTGCCAGCAGTTTATTTTCCAGTGCAGATACGCAGTATTTT. This sequence encodes CASSLFSSADTQYF.

Written as DNA, the CDR3 is TGTGCCAGCAGCAGGGACACTTCCTACGAGCAGTACTTC. It codes for CASSRDTSYEQYF. The chain is built from TRBV21-1 and TRBJ2-7; the table's D call, TRBD1, was not checked against the DNA. TRBV21-1 is noted as a pseudogene. The CDR3 contains 13 residues.